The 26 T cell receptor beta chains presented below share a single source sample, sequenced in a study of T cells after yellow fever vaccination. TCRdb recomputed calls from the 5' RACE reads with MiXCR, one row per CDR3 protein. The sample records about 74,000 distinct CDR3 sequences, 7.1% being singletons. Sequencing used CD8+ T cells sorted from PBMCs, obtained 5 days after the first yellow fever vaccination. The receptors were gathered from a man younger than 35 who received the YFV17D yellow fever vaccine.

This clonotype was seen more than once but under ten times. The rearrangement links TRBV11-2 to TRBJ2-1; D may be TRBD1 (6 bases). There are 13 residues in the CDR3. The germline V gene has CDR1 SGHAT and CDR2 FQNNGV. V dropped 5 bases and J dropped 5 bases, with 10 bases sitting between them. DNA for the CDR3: TGTGCCAGCAGCCCCCGGACAGACAATGAGCAGTTCTTC. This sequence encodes CASSPRTDNEQFF.

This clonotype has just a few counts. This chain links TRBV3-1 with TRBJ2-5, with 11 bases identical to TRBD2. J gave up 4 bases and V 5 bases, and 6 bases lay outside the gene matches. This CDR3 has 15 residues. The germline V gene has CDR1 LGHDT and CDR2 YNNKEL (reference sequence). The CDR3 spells CASSYLGTSGETQYF. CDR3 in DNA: TGTGCCAGCAGCTACCTTGGGACTAGCGGAGAGACCCAGTACTTC.

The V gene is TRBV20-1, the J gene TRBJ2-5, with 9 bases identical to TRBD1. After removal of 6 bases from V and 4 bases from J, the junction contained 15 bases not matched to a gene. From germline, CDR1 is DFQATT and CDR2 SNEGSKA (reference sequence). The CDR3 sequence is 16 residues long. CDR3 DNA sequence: TGCAGTGCGGACGCCGACCGGGACAGGGCGCGAGAGACCCAGTACTTC. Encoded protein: CSADADRDRARETQYF.

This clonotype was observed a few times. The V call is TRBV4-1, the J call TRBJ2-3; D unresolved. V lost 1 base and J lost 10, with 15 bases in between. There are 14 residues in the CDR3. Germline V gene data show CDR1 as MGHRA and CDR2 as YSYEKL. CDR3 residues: CASSQVTPRDPQYF. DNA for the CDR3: TGCGCCAGCAGCCAAGTAACCCCCCGCGACCCGCAGTATTTT.

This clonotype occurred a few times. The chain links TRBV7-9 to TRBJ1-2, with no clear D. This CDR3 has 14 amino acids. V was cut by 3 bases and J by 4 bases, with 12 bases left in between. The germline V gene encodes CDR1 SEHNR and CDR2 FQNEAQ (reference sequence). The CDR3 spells CASSFLPGSYGYTF. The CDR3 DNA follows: TGTGCCAGCAGCTTTTTACCGGGGAGCTATGGCTACACCTTC.

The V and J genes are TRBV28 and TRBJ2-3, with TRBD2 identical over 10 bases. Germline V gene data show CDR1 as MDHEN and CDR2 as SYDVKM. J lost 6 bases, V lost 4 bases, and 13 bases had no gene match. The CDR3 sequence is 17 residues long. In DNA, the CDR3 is TGTGCCAGCAGTTCCCCGCTAGCGGGGGCTGAGATGGATACGCAGTATTTT. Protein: CASSSPLAGAEMDTQYF.

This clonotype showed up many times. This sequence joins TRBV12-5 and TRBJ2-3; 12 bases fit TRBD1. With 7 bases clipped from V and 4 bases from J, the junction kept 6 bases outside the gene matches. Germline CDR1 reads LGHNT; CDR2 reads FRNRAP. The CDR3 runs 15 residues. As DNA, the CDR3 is TGTGCTAGTGCCCTGGGACAGGGGGCCCCAGATACGCAGTATTTT. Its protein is CASALGQGAPDTQYF.

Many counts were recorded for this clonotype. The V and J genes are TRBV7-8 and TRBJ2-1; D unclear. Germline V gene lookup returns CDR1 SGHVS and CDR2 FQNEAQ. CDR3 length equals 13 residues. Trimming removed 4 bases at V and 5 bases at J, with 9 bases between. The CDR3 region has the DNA TGTGCCAGCAGCTACTTCTTAGACAATGAGCAGTTCTTC. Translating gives CASSYFLDNEQFF.

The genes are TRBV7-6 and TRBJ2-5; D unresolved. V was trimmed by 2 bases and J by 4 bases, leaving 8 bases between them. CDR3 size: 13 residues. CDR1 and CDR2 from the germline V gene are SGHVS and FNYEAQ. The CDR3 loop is CASSLRTRETQYF. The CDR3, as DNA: TGTGCCAGCAGCTTAAGGACGCGAGAGACCCAGTACTTC.

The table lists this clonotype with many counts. The CDR3 bases are TGTGCTAGTGGTTTCCTGACGACACTTTCTAATTCACCCCTCCACTTT. Its translation: CASGFLTTLSNSPLHF. The chain uses TRBV12-5 and TRBJ1-6; D is unclear. V lost 3 bases and J lost 6, with 15 bases in between. CDR1 is LGHNT, CDR2 FRNRAP, per germline. The CDR3 runs to 16 residues.

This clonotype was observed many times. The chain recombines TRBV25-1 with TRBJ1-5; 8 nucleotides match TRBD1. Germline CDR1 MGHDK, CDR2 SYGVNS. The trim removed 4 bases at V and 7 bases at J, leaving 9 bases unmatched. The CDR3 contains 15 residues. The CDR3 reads CASSGGQGTRQPQHF. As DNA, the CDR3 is TGTGCCAGCAGTGGAGGACAGGGCACGAGGCAGCCCCAGCATTTT.

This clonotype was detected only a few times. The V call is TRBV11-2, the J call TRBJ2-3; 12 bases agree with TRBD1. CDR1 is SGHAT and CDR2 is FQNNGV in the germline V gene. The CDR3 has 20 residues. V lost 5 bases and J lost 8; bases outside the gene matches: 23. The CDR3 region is CASSAGPGQGAGIQSRTQYF. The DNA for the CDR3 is TGTGCCAGCAGCGCCGGGCCGGGACAGGGGGCCGGTATTCAGTCGCGTACGCAGTATTTT.

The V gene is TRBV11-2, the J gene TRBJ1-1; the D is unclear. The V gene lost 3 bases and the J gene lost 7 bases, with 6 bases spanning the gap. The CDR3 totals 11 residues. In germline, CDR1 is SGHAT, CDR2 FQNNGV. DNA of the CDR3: TGTGCCAGCAGCTTCCGGGGTGAAGCTTTCTTT. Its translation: CASSFRGEAFF.

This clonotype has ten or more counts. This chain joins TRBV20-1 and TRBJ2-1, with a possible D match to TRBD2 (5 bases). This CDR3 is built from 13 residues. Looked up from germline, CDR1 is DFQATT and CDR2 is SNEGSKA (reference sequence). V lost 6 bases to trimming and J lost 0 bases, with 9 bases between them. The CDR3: CSATGYSYNEQFF. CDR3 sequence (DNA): TGCAGTGCCACGGGATACTCCTACAATGAGCAGTTCTTC.

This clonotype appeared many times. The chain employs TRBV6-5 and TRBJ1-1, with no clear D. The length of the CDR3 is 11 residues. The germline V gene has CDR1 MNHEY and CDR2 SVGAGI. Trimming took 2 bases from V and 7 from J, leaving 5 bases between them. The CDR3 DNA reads TGTGCCAGCAGTTACGTGGGTGAAGCTTTCTTT. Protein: CASSYVGEAFF.

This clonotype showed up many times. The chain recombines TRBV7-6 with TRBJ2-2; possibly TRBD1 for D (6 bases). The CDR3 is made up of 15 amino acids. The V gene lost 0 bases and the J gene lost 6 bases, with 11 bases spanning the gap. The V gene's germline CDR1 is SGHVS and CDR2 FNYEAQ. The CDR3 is CASSLATGPAGELFF. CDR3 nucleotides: TGTGCCAGCAGCTTAGCTACAGGGCCCGCCGGGGAGCTGTTTTTT.

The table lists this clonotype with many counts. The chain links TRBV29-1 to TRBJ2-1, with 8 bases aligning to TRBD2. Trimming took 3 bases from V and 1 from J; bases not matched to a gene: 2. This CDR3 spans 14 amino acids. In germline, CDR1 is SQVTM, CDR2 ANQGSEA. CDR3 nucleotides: TGCAGCGTTGATGGCGGGGGGTCCTACAATGAGCAGTTCTTC. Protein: CSVDGGGSYNEQFF.

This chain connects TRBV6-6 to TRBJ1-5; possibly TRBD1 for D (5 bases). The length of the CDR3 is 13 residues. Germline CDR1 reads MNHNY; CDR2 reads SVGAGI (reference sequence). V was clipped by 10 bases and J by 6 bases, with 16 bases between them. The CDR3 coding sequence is TGTGCCACCGGCAGGGCAAGGGGTCAGCCCCAGCATTTT. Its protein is CATGRARGQPQHF.

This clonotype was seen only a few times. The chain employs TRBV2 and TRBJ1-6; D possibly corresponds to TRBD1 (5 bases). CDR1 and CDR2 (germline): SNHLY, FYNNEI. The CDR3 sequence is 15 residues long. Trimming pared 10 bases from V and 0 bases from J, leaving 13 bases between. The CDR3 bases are TGTGCCACCGACAGCGATAGCTCCTATAATTCACCCCTCCACTTT. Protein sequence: CATDSDSSYNSPLHF.

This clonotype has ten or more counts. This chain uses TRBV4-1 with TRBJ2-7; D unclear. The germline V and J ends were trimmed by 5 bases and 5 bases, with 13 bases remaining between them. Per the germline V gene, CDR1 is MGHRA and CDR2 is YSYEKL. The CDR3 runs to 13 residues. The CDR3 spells CASSSSFSNEQYF. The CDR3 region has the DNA TGCGCCAGCAGCTCATCGTTTTCTAACGAGCAGTACTTC.

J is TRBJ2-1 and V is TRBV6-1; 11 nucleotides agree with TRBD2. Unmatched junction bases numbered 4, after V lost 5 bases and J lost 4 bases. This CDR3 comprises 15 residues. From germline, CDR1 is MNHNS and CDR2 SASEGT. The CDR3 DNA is TGTGCCAGCAGTCCCGCTAGCGGGGGGTACAATGAGCAGTTCTTC. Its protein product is CASSPASGGYNEQFF.

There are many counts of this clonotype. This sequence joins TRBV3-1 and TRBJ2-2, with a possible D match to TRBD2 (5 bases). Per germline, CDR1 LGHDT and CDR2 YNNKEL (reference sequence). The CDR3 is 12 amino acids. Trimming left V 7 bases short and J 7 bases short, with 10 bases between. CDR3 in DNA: TGTGCCAGCATGACGGGGATCGGGGAGCTGTTTTTT. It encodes CASMTGIGELFF.

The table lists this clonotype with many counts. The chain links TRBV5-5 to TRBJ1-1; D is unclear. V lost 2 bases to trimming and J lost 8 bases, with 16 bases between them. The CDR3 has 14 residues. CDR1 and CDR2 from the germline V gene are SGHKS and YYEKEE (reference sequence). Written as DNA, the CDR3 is TGTGCCAGCAGCTTCCCATCGGCGTCTCTCGAAGCTTTCTTT. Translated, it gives CASSFPSASLEAFF.

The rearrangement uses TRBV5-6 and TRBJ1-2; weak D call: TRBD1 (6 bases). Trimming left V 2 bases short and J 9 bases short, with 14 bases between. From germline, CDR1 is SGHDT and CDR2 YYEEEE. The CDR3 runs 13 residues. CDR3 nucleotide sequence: TGTGCCAGCAGCTTACACAGGGCAAGAAGCTACACCTTC. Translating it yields CASSLHRARSYTF.

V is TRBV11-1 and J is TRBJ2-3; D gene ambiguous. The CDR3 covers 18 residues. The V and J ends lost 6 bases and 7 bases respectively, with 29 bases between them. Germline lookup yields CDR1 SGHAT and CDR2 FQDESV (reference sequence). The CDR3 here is CASSFPQTAAPPVHTQYF. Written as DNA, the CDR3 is TGTGCCAGCAGTTTTCCGCAGACGGCGGCCCCACCCGTGCATACGCAGTATTTT.

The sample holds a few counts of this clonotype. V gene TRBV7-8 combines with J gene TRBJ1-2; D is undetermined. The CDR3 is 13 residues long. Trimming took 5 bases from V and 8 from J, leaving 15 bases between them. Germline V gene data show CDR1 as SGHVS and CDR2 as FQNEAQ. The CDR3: CASSTGVATGYTF. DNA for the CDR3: TGTGCCAGCAGCACCGGAGTAGCGACGGGCTACACCTTC.